The rows below give T cell receptor beta chains drawn from one sample of a study of CD8 T cells in Susac syndrome. TCRdb processed the immunoSEQ multiplex PCR reads anew with MiXCR; each CDR3 protein has one entry. The table includes 120,000 to 150,000 distinct CDR3 sequences, approximately 94% detected once. The sample consisted of CD4+ T cells from PBMCs. Receptor source: a human donor in good health. CDR3s include the opening cysteine and the closing phenylalanine or tryptophan. Each record gives: CDR3 length, clone size, D gene, V gene, J gene, CDR3 protein, CDR3 DNA. A D gene is named only where the DNA matches it firmly. A clone size is listed for some rows: how often the clone was seen (once, few, many), or a class if it is expanded.

cdr3_length: 12
clone_size: once
d_call: .
v_call: TRBV12-3/TRBV12-4
j_call: TRBJ2-1
cdr3_aa: CASREQGLAQFF
cdr3_nt: TGTGCCAGCAGGGAACAGGGACTTGCGCAGTTCTTC

cdr3_length: 15
clone_size: .
d_call: .
v_call: TRBV7-9
j_call: TRBJ1-4
cdr3_aa: CASSLTRGANEKLFF
cdr3_nt: TGTGCCAGCAGCTTAACGAGGGGTGCTAATGAAAAACTGTTTTTT

cdr3_length: 14
clone_size: .
d_call: .
v_call: TRBV7-6
j_call: TRBJ1-1
cdr3_aa: CASSPSGREGLAFF
cdr3_nt: TGTGCCAGCAGCCCTAGTGGCAGGGAGGGTCTGGCTTTCTTT

cdr3_length: 16
clone_size: .
d_call: .
v_call: TRBV4-2
j_call: TRBJ2-2
cdr3_aa: CASSQTGAGRTGELFF
cdr3_nt: TGTGCCAGCAGCCAAACAGGGGCAGGGAGGACCGGGGAGCTGTTTTTT

cdr3_length: 16
clone_size: .
d_call: TRBD2
v_call: TRBV9
j_call: TRBJ2-2
cdr3_aa: CASSLLSGRNTGELFF
cdr3_nt: TGTGCCAGCAGCCTCCTAAGCGGGAGGAACACCGGGGAGCTGTTTTTT

cdr3_length: 13
clone_size: .
d_call: TRBD1
v_call: TRBV12-3/TRBV12-4
j_call: TRBJ2-7
cdr3_aa: CASSLRQGAEQYF
cdr3_nt: TGTGCCAGCAGTCTAAGACAGGGTGCCGAGCAGTACTTC

cdr3_length: 14
clone_size: .
d_call: .
v_call: TRBV9
j_call: TRBJ1-4
cdr3_aa: CASSDRMANEKLFF
cdr3_nt: TGTGCCAGCAGCGACAGGATGGCTAATGAAAAACTGTTTTTT

cdr3_length: 15
clone_size: .
d_call: .
v_call: TRBV7-9
j_call: TRBJ1-3
cdr3_aa: CASSLLGRSGNTIYF
cdr3_nt: TGTGCCAGCAGCTTGCTGGGCCGCTCTGGAAACACCATATATTTT

cdr3_length: 14
clone_size: .
d_call: .
v_call: TRBV12-3/TRBV12-4
j_call: TRBJ1-2
cdr3_aa: CASSSRRSNYGYTF
cdr3_nt: TGTGCCAGCAGTTCCCGGCGGTCTAACTATGGCTACACCTTC

cdr3_length: 13
clone_size: .
d_call: .
v_call: TRBV2
j_call: TRBJ1-1
cdr3_aa: CASMAEMNTEAFF
cdr3_nt: TGTGCCAGCATGGCCGAAATGAACACTGAAGCTTTCTTT

cdr3_length: 13
clone_size: .
d_call: .
v_call: TRBV19
j_call: TRBJ1-4
cdr3_aa: CATSGRLTEKLFF
cdr3_nt: TGTGCCACCTCAGGGAGGTTAACCGAAAAACTGTTTTTT

cdr3_length: 17
clone_size: .
d_call: TRBD1
v_call: TRBV19
j_call: TRBJ2-1
cdr3_aa: CASRGWGRPTGGNEQFF
cdr3_nt: TGTGCCAGTAGGGGGTGGGGACGACCCACAGGGGGGAATGAGCAGTTCTTC

cdr3_length: 13
clone_size: once
d_call: .
v_call: TRBV12-3/TRBV12-4
j_call: TRBJ1-2
cdr3_aa: CASSPRRRDGYTF
cdr3_nt: TGTGCCAGCAGTCCGAGGCGTCGGGACGGCTACACCTTC

cdr3_length: 13
clone_size: .
d_call: .
v_call: TRBV6-6
j_call: TRBJ1-5
cdr3_aa: CASSSGSNQPQHF
cdr3_nt: TGTGCCAGCAGTAGCGGGAGCAATCAGCCCCAGCATTTT

cdr3_length: 17
clone_size: .
d_call: .
v_call: TRBV12-3/TRBV12-4
j_call: TRBJ1-3
cdr3_aa: CASSLEPGPRSGNTIYF
cdr3_nt: TGTGCCAGCAGTTTAGAGCCGGGACCGCGCTCTGGAAACACCATATATTTT

cdr3_length: 15
clone_size: .
d_call: .
v_call: TRBV5-4
j_call: TRBJ1-3
cdr3_aa: CASSLVGSAGNTIYF
cdr3_nt: TGTGCCAGCAGCTTGGTAGGTTCGGCTGGAAACACCATATATTTT

cdr3_length: 15
clone_size: .
d_call: TRBD1
v_call: TRBV7-9
j_call: TRBJ2-1
cdr3_aa: CASSPRDRGYNEQFF
cdr3_nt: TGTGCCAGCAGCCCCCGGGACAGGGGTTACAATGAGCAGTTCTTC

cdr3_length: 12
clone_size: .
d_call: .
v_call: TRBV10-3
j_call: TRBJ2-7
cdr3_aa: CATARDPYEQYF
cdr3_nt: TGTGCCACCGCTAGGGATCCCTACGAGCAGTACTTC

cdr3_length: 14
clone_size: .
d_call: TRBD1
v_call: TRBV6-6
j_call: TRBJ2-7
cdr3_aa: CASSYQGQGYEQYF
cdr3_nt: TGTGCCAGCAGTTACCAAGGACAGGGCTACGAGCAGTACTTC

cdr3_length: 16
clone_size: .
d_call: TRBD2
v_call: TRBV3-1
j_call: TRBJ2-1
cdr3_aa: CASATGGLAGSNEQFF
cdr3_nt: TGTGCCAGCGCCACCGGAGGACTAGCGGGATCCAATGAGCAGTTCTTC

cdr3_length: 17
clone_size: .
d_call: .
v_call: TRBV19
j_call: TRBJ1-4
cdr3_aa: CASKGDRPVRANEKLFF
cdr3_nt: TGTGCCAGTAAGGGCGACAGGCCAGTACGGGCTAATGAAAAACTGTTTTTT

cdr3_length: 13
clone_size: .
d_call: .
v_call: TRBV5-1
j_call: TRBJ1-1
cdr3_aa: CASSLQGTDEAFF
cdr3_nt: TGCGCCAGCAGCTTACAGGGAACAGATGAAGCTTTCTTT

cdr3_length: 13
clone_size: .
d_call: .
v_call: TRBV29-1
j_call: TRBJ1-4
cdr3_aa: CSVAWEVGEKLFF
cdr3_nt: TGCAGCGTTGCGTGGGAAGTTGGAGAAAAACTGTTTTTT

cdr3_length: 13
clone_size: .
d_call: TRBD2
v_call: TRBV25-1
j_call: TRBJ2-7
cdr3_aa: CASSTSGLYEQYF
cdr3_nt: TGTGCCAGCAGTACTAGCGGACTATACGAGCAGTACTTC

cdr3_length: 19
clone_size: .
d_call: TRBD2
v_call: TRBV15
j_call: TRBJ2-1
cdr3_aa: CATSRVGWTSGRSHNEQFF
cdr3_nt: TGTGCCACCAGCAGAGTGGGGTGGACTAGCGGGAGGTCCCACAATGAGCAGTTCTTC

cdr3_length: 10
clone_size: .
d_call: TRBD2
v_call: TRBV29-1
j_call: TRBJ2-7
cdr3_aa: CSALAGEQYF
cdr3_nt: TGCAGCGCCTTAGCGGGCGAGCAGTACTTC

cdr3_length: 12
clone_size: .
d_call: .
v_call: TRBV2
j_call: TRBJ2-4
cdr3_aa: CASRKDEVTQYF
cdr3_nt: TGTGCCAGCAGGAAGGACGAGGTAACTCAGTACTTC

cdr3_length: 16
clone_size: .
d_call: TRBD1
v_call: TRBV15
j_call: TRBJ2-4
cdr3_aa: CATSRASGQGRNIQYF
cdr3_nt: TGTGCCACCAGCAGAGCCTCGGGACAGGGCAGAAACATTCAGTACTTC

cdr3_length: 15
clone_size: .
d_call: TRBD2
v_call: TRBV12-3/TRBV12-4
j_call: TRBJ2-3
cdr3_aa: CASSLEAGALDTQYF
cdr3_nt: TGTGCCAGCAGTTTAGAAGCGGGAGCTCTAGATACGCAGTATTTT

cdr3_length: 14
clone_size: .
d_call: .
v_call: TRBV15
j_call: TRBJ1-2
cdr3_aa: CATSRDMTDYGYTF
cdr3_nt: TGTGCCACCAGCAGAGATATGACAGACTATGGCTACACCTTC

cdr3_length: 16
clone_size: few
d_call: TRBD2
v_call: TRBV7-8
j_call: TRBJ2-7
cdr3_aa: CASSLASAGGPYEQYF
cdr3_nt: TGTGCCAGCAGCTTAGCGTCAGCGGGAGGGCCCTACGAGCAGTACTTC

cdr3_length: 16
clone_size: .
d_call: TRBD2
v_call: TRBV7-2
j_call: TRBJ2-5
cdr3_aa: CASSRDEVAGVETQYF
cdr3_nt: TGTGCCAGCAGCCGAGACGAGGTAGCGGGAGTAGAGACCCAGTACTTC

cdr3_length: 15
clone_size: .
d_call: TRBD2
v_call: TRBV7-2
j_call: TRBJ2-1
cdr3_aa: CASSPMTSVINEQFF
cdr3_nt: TGTGCCAGCAGCCCTATGACTAGCGTGATCAATGAGCAGTTCTTC

cdr3_length: 13
clone_size: .
d_call: .
v_call: TRBV7-3
j_call: TRBJ2-5
cdr3_aa: CASSLRGQETQYF
cdr3_nt: TGTGCCAGCAGCTTAAGGGGGCAAGAGACCCAGTACTTC

cdr3_length: 16
clone_size: .
d_call: .
v_call: TRBV11-2
j_call: TRBJ1-2
cdr3_aa: CASSLYPVGRRYGYTF
cdr3_nt: TGTGCCAGCAGCTTATACCCCGTCGGACGCCGCTATGGCTACACCTTC

cdr3_length: 16
clone_size: .
d_call: TRBD2
v_call: TRBV27
j_call: TRBJ2-3
cdr3_aa: CASSLGSSGRSDTQYF
cdr3_nt: TGTGCCAGCAGTTTAGGCAGTAGCGGGAGGTCAGATACGCAGTATTTT

cdr3_length: 19
clone_size: .
d_call: TRBD2
v_call: TRBV7-2
j_call: TRBJ2-2
cdr3_aa: CASSINPGLAVPTSGELFF
cdr3_nt: TGTGCCAGCAGCATCAACCCGGGACTAGCGGTTCCCACCAGCGGGGAGCTGTTTTTT

cdr3_length: 14
clone_size: .
d_call: .
v_call: TRBV12-3/TRBV12-4
j_call: TRBJ2-1
cdr3_aa: CASTQPGLINEQFF
cdr3_nt: TGTGCCAGCACCCAACCCGGACTTATCAATGAGCAGTTCTTC

cdr3_length: 12
clone_size: .
d_call: .
v_call: TRBV18
j_call: TRBJ2-4
cdr3_aa: CASCGQANIQYF
cdr3_nt: TGTGCCAGCTGTGGGCAGGCGAACATTCAGTACTTC

cdr3_length: 15
clone_size: .
d_call: TRBD2
v_call: TRBV11-2
j_call: TRBJ2-2
cdr3_aa: CASAEGGTATGELFF
cdr3_nt: TGTGCCAGCGCAGAGGGAGGGACGGCCACCGGGGAGCTGTTTTTT

cdr3_length: 17
clone_size: .
d_call: .
v_call: TRBV25-1
j_call: TRBJ2-1
cdr3_aa: CASSEGAGPPLYNEQFF
cdr3_nt: TGTGCCAGCAGTGAGGGGGCGGGTCCTCCCCTCTACAATGAGCAGTTCTTC

cdr3_length: 13
clone_size: .
d_call: .
v_call: TRBV25-1
j_call: TRBJ2-7
cdr3_aa: CASSGRRRYEQYF
cdr3_nt: TGTGCCAGCTCGGGCAGGCGCCGATACGAGCAGTACTTC

cdr3_length: 16
clone_size: .
d_call: TRBD1
v_call: TRBV19
j_call: TRBJ1-2
cdr3_aa: CASSHNTVDRGYGYTF
cdr3_nt: TGTGCCAGTAGCCATAATACTGTGGACAGGGGGTATGGCTACACCTTC

cdr3_length: 12
clone_size: .
d_call: .
v_call: TRBV20-1
j_call: TRBJ2-5
cdr3_aa: CSGFGGQETQYF
cdr3_nt: TGCAGCGGATTCGGGGGACAAGAGACCCAGTACTTC

cdr3_length: 14
clone_size: .
d_call: .
v_call: TRBV5-4
j_call: TRBJ2-4
cdr3_aa: CASSLWTKKNIQYF
cdr3_nt: TGTGCCAGCAGCTTGTGGACTAAGAAAAACATTCAGTACTTC

cdr3_length: 13
clone_size: .
d_call: .
v_call: TRBV20-1
j_call: TRBJ2-2
cdr3_aa: CSARRGNTGELFF
cdr3_nt: TGCAGTGCTAGGCGGGGAAACACCGGGGAGCTGTTTTTT

cdr3_length: 16
clone_size: .
d_call: TRBD1
v_call: TRBV5-4
j_call: TRBJ2-7
cdr3_aa: CASSLPPGQGTGEQYF
cdr3_nt: TGTGCCAGCAGCTTACCGCCGGGACAGGGAACGGGCGAGCAGTACTTC

cdr3_length: 15
clone_size: .
d_call: .
v_call: TRBV9
j_call: TRBJ1-1
cdr3_aa: CASSVGPERSAEAFF
cdr3_nt: TGTGCCAGCAGCGTAGGCCCAGAAAGGAGCGCTGAAGCTTTCTTT

cdr3_length: 14
clone_size: .
d_call: TRBD1
v_call: TRBV20-1
j_call: TRBJ1-2
cdr3_aa: CSARGTGGSYGYTF
cdr3_nt: TGCAGTGCTAGGGGGACAGGGGGCTCCTATGGCTACACCTTC

cdr3_length: 12
clone_size: .
d_call: .
v_call: TRBV7-9
j_call: TRBJ2-7
cdr3_aa: CASSLTALEQYF
cdr3_nt: TGTGCCAGCAGCCTAACAGCGCTCGAGCAGTACTTC

cdr3_length: 16
clone_size: .
d_call: .
v_call: TRBV9
j_call: TRBJ1-3
cdr3_aa: CASSVGGGSSGNTIYF
cdr3_nt: TGTGCCAGCAGCGTAGGAGGAGGGAGCTCTGGAAACACCATATATTTT

cdr3_length: 15
clone_size: .
d_call: .
v_call: TRBV6-6
j_call: TRBJ2-5
cdr3_aa: CASSPRTLLSKTQYF
cdr3_nt: TGTGCCAGCAGTCCGCGGACGCTGCTCTCTAAGACCCAGTACTTC

cdr3_length: 15
clone_size: .
d_call: .
v_call: TRBV27
j_call: TRBJ2-3
cdr3_aa: CASSLSDPSTDTQYF
cdr3_nt: TGTGCCAGCAGTTTAAGCGACCCTAGCACAGATACGCAGTATTTT

cdr3_length: 14
clone_size: .
d_call: .
v_call: TRBV7-9
j_call: TRBJ1-6
cdr3_aa: CASSLETVDSPLHF
cdr3_nt: TGTGCCAGCAGCTTAGAGACGGTTGATTCACCCCTCCACTTT

cdr3_length: 16
clone_size: .
d_call: TRBD2
v_call: TRBV9
j_call: TRBJ2-2
cdr3_aa: CASSVGSGRGTGELFF
cdr3_nt: TGTGCCAGCAGCGTAGGTAGCGGGAGAGGAACCGGGGAGCTGTTTTTT